The clone carrying this T cell receptor (beta chain) counts as medium-sized. TCRdb reassembled clones from the PCR reads with MiXCR. The table lists around 19,000 clones, approximately 29% of them singletons. The CDR3 contains 15 residues. The V gene lost 5 bases and the J gene lost 2 bases, with 15 bases spanning the gap. CDR1 and CDR2 from the germline V gene are DFQATT and SNEGSKA (reference sequence). This record belongs to a study of metastatic and nonmetastatic thyroid tumors. Ahead of thyroid surgery, no patient had received treatment of any kind. The sequencing input was blood. The chain employs TRBV20-1 and TRBJ2-2, with a possible D match to TRBD2 (5 bases). The receptor was derived from a female donor with papillary thyroid cancer or a benign thyroid nodule (not recorded which). Some clones in this sample may be carry-over from other donors' samples. The CDR3 here is CSAAENSVNTGELFF. CDR3 nucleotide sequence: TGCAGTGCTGCCGAAAATAGCGTTAACACCGGGGAGCTGTTTTTT.